This TCR beta chain was identified during a study of cytomegalovirus exposure and HLA in healthy donors (dated by TCRdb to about 2017). Looking at the study overall: An earlier analysis of roughly 610 of the donors reported about 280 Gb of sequence data and 90 million to 120 million unique TCR beta sequences obtained from about 180 million T cells. In an earlier analysis of a few hundred of the donors, high-throughput TCR beta sequencing was used to judge whether each TCR beta V gene segment behaved as functional or pseudogenic. An early release covering 500 to 750 HLA-typed donors comprised approximately 290 gigabases of sequencing data and tens of millions of unique TCR sequences. Of the 398 genotyped donors, approximately 83% fell in the genetic ancestry cluster associated with self-reported Caucasian donors. The later analysis used no new phenotypic data to find candidate immune exposures, relying instead on TCR beta sequences and their occurrence across donors. Typing coverage varied by locus: about 629-630 donors for A, B, C, DRB1 and DQB1; some 520 for DQA1; about 600 for DPA1; more than 450 for DPB1. Several DR-DQ haplotypes were handled as single units for association and clustering because linkage in the cohort was strong. The aim of the study was to test whether cataloging public T cell receptors could identify signatures of past pathogen exposure. A separate validation cohort of roughly 130 different subjects was used in addition to the approximately 670-subject first cohort. Genome-wide SNP genotypes for about three fifths of the roughly 670 donors were used in a later genetic analysis, which treated that subset as a discovery cohort. Class I and class II HLA loci were covered by the typing at four-digit resolution. All discovery cohort repertoires had been generated on a single sequencing platform. Donor age, sex, ethnicity and CMV serostatus were compiled alongside the repertoire data. The study profiled the T cell repertoires of fewer than 850 subjects by immunosequencing and related them to cytomegalovirus serostatus. In a later analysis, previously published TCR beta repertoires from about 670 donors were re-analyzed and high-resolution HLA genotyping was added so that TCR occurrence patterns could be studied. Among under 450 genotyped donors of the cohort, an average of around 240,000 unique TCR beta nucleotide sequences were sequenced per donor, roughly 18% of them non-productive. To predict cytomegalovirus infection status, the study brought together high-throughput TCR immunosequencing, statistical association of individual TCRs with disease status, and machine learning. Points the paper makes about the study in general: The earlier analysis of about 600 of the donors excluded approximately 15 rarely observed V segments, including chromosome 9 orphons, because counts were too low. In an earlier analysis of roughly 560 of the donors, most TCR beta V segments were observed in productive rearrangements about 87% or about 30% of the time, broadly matching IMGT annotations. Assigning TCR associations to individual alleles was difficult when HLA alleles, especially DR and DQ, strongly co-occurred. In a later analysis, the rate of TCR association differed among HLA loci, with DRB1 alleles having the most associated TCRs and HLA-C alleles having the fewest. According to a later genetic analysis, donors in an Asian-associated ancestry cluster had fewer N-insertions in productive TCRs than the roughly 700-donor mean. The authors suggested that the approach could potentially be generalized to other disease states and immunological phenotypes. Because HLA typing was unavailable for some donors at each locus, only the typed subset was used in association tests. At a false discovery rate of 0.05, a later analysis linked 15,000 to 20,000 TCR beta sequences to specific HLA alleles. A further reported finding was that TCR beta sequences accurately predicted the HLA-A and HLA-B alleles for most subjects in the first cohort. A later analysis reported that several top co-occurrence clusters appeared linked to parvovirus B19, influenza, CMV and Epstein-Barr virus. Sequencing depth was assumed to be roughly uniform across donors in the presence/absence analyses, though that assumption may not hold. Correlated functional status among segregating V segments might reflect linkage disequilibrium, but an unknown experimental factor could not be ruled out. In a later analysis, HLA-associated TCR beta chains showed more clonal expansion and lower generation probabilities than non-associated chains that were equally common. In a later genetic analysis, a missense DCLRE1C variant was associated with V-gene and J-gene trimming of TCR beta chains, and the association was replicated in an independent cohort. In this cohort, only TCR beta chains were sequenced, and detectable features were limited by the absence of alpha or paired-chain data. A later analysis found that most CMV-associated TCR beta chains appeared HLA-restricted, with HLA associations seemingly driven largely by CMV exposure. The classifier was reported to diagnose cytomegalovirus status with high specificity and sensitivity in both the original cohort and the validation cohort. Most TCR sequences were seen in very few donors, while some public TCRs were found in many individuals. A cluster of highly shared sequence variants was judged likely to represent a technical artifact of the sequencing pipeline. The study gave a list of 150 to 200 TCR beta chains associated with cytomegalovirus. The only immune exposure information available for the cohort was CMV serostatus. Some IMGT-functional V segments, including TRBV6-2 and TRBV6-3, could not be told apart with the 87-base-pair reads, so those segments were excluded. A few of the identified cytomegalovirus-associated TCR beta chains were confirmed in vitro to be specific for cytomegalovirus antigens.

The CDR3 covers 16 residues, taking in both the cysteine and the phenylalanine. The sequence is cut down to CDR3 DNA, 48 bases in frame from base 1. Deletion took 2 bases off V and 4 bases off J, with a span of 15 bases between the germline ends. The CDR1 and CDR2 encoded by the germline V gene are KGHSH and LQKENI. Library preparation employed the immunoSEQ multiplex PCR assay. For the multiplex PCR, a mixture combining 60 forward primers for TCR Vbeta segments and 13 reverse primers for TCR Jbeta segments was used. The CDR3 region of rearranged TCR beta genes was amplified from genomic DNA by a multiplex PCR assay. The Illumina HiSeq System was used to sequence the amplified TCR beta libraries as 87-base-pair reads. In the paper's pipeline: A later analysis tallied 80 million to 95 million unique TCR beta chains across the 666 repertoires, and some 10 million of those chains were shared by two or more donors. A nearest-neighbor algorithm error-corrected the raw reads and collapsed the reads into unique sequences, merging closely related sequences to remove PCR and sequencing errors. CDR3 sequences were aligned to IMGT reference sequences to assign V, D and J gene segments. For a sequence to be retained, a match of at least six nucleotides to both a V gene segment and a J gene segment was required. A rearrangement counted as productive if the CDR3 had no stop codons and remained in frame with V and J, and every other rearrangement counted as non-productive. CDR3 was defined by IMGT convention, running from the second conserved V-encoded cysteine to the conserved J-encoded phenylalanine. The earlier analysis of approximately 590 of the donors excluded any sequence lacking an unambiguous match to a single V gene segment. In an earlier analysis of several hundred of the donors, V segments were called functional above 56.7% productive rearrangements and were called segregating when the between-donor standard deviation exceeded 5%. A statistical classification framework was built to diagnose cytomegalovirus status from the catalog of TCR beta chain sequences. In a later analysis, V and J genes were assigned by comparing TCR nucleotide sequences against IMGT/GENE-DB human TR gene sequences. In a later analysis, CDR3 sequences and most-parsimonious VDJ recombination scenarios were assigned using the TCRdist pipeline. A later analysis defined each TCR beta chain by its CDR3 amino acid sequence plus V-gene family, and excluded reads lacking a unique V-gene family. To address suspected cross-contamination and a sequencing artifact, a later analysis removed a few hundred highly shared, low-generation-probability nucleotide sequences. In a later analysis, a clonal expansion index was calculated for each public chain from normalized within-repertoire ranks of inferred template counts. A later analysis computed generation probabilities with a VDJ recombination model fitted to out-of-frame rearrangements, and checked the results against IGoR. Hypergeometric tests were used in a later analysis to score TCR-TCR, TCR-HLA and TCR-CMV co-occurrence, with a repertoire-size bias correction applied to the TCR pairs. In a later analysis, false discovery rates were estimated by permuting HLA or CMV assignments 20 times. In a later analysis, co-occurring TCRs were grouped using DBSCAN, with TCRdist sequence similarity added in when clustering inside HLA-allele-positive subsets. Repertoires with fewer than 30,000 or more than 120,000 public chains were left out of co-occurrence clustering, as were roughly five repertoires with anomalous nucleotide sharing. TCRdb stores this immuneACCESS table with in-frame sequences only. Part of the clones is absent; in the studies checked, under half of the shortfall reflects unresolved V genes, and no reason is known for the rest. V and J calls and clone size follow that table, whereas D and trimming were derived from the DNA. This sample has around 140,000 clones in its table, and 75% to 80% of those were observed once. About 1.1% of the sample is in the top ten clones.

The cohort was made up of several hundred healthy bone marrow donors. Cohort members were all nominally healthy when sampled, although unrecorded immune exposures were likely present. The donor was CMV seronegative and belonged to the group of 352 seronegative cohort members. Each donor provided a peripheral blood sample, and peripheral blood mononuclear cells were used for TCR beta sequencing. Genomic DNA was extracted from the blood cell samples with the Qiagen DNeasy Blood Extraction Kit. Worth noting for this clone: The antigen it binds to is not known. There are no base qualities to consult, and no much larger clone falls within one base.

This receptor was identified in a male donor in good health and CMV-seronegative. Sequencing was carried out using PBMCs. In this chain, TRBV18 is recombined with TRBJ1-3, with no reliable assignment of the D segment. The base sequence is TGTGCCAGCTCACCAGGGCGGGCCCGAGGGGGAAACACCATATATTTT. This codes for CASSPGRARGGNTIYF.